This TCR beta chain was recorded in a study of blood T cell repertoires in COVID-19. As for the study in general: Sample material is recorded as cDNA or gDNA derived from T cells, B-cell-depleted T cells, or PBMCs.

In the source study's methods: Reference gene primer amplification in the assay estimated nucleated cell counts. Profiled with immunoSEQ multiplex PCR; TCRdb holds only in-frame clones, not every one. D and trimming were read from the DNA, whereas the V and J calls and clone size are those reported in that table. The sample has approximately 140,000 clones, about 85% seen once. The germline V gene encodes CDR1 SGHRS and CDR2 YFSETQ. V trimming: 4 bases; J trimming: 8 bases; junction bases outside the gene matches: 11. This CDR3 has 15 residues. The sequenced material came from peripheral blood. This receptor was taken from a middle-aged woman with active or convalescent COVID-19. The J gene is TRBJ1-4, the V gene TRBV5-1; 7 nucleotides match TRBD1. CDR3 sequence: CASSAHTGDGEKLFF. The CDR3 DNA reads as TGCGCCAGCAGCGCCCACACAGGGGACGGGGAAAAACTGTTTTTT.